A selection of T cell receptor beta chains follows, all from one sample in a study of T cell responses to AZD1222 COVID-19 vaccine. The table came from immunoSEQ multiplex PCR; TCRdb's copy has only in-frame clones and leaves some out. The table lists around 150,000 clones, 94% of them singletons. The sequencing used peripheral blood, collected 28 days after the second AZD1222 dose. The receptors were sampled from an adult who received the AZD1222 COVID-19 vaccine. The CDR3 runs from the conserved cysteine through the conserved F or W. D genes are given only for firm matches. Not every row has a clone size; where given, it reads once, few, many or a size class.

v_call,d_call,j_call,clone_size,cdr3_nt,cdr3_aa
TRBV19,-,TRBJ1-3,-,TGTGCCAGCCGAAGCCAGGAGGTGGTAGACACCATATATTTT,CASRSQEVVDTIYF
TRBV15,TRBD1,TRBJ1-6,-,TGTGCCACCAGCAGGAGCGTAGTCGGGACAGGGAATTCACCCCTCCACTTT,CATSRSVVGTGNSPLHF
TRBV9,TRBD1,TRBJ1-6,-,TGTGCCAGCAGCGTAGGGGGGACAGGGGTTAATTCACCCCTCCACTTT,CASSVGGTGVNSPLHF
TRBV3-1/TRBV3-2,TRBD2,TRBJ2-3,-,TGTGCCAGCAGCCAAAGGGGTGGGACTAGCGGGAGGGTTCGCCAGACAGATACGCAGTATTTT,CASSQRGGTSGRVRQTDTQYF
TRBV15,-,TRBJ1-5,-,TGTGCCACCAGCAGAGGGACAGTCAATCAGCCCCAGCATTTT,CATSRGTVNQPQHF
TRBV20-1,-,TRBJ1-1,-,TGCAGTGCTAGTGGTTCGGTGGGCTGGGCTGAAGCTTTCTTT,CSASGSVGWAEAFF
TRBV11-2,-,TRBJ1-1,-,TGTGCCAGCAGCTCGGACCGGAACACTGAAGCTTTCTTT,CASSSDRNTEAFF
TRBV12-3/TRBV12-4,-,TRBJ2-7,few,TGTGCCAGCAGAAAGACTGGTTCCTACGAGCAGTACTTC,CASRKTGSYEQYF
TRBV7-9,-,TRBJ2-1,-,TGTGCCAGCAGCTTAGGGGTTTACTCCTACAATGAGCAGTTCTTC,CASSLGVYSYNEQFF
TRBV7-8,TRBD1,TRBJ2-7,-,TGTGCCAGCAGCTCGATGACAGGGGTAGGCTACGAGCAGTACTTC,CASSSMTGVGYEQYF
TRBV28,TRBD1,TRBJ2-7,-,TGTGCCAGCAGTTTCAAGTCGACAGGGGCCTACGAGCAGTACTTC,CASSFKSTGAYEQYF
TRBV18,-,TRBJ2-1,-,TGTGCCAGCTCACCAGTCAAGAGCAATGAGCAGTTCTTC,CASSPVKSNEQFF
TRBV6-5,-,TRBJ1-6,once,TGTGCCAGCAGAGTGAATAATTCACCCCTCCACTTT,CASRVNNSPLHF
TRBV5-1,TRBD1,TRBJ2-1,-,TGCGCCAGCAGCGCGGGACAGGGTCAGCAGAACAATGAGCAGTTCTTC,CASSAGQGQQNNEQFF
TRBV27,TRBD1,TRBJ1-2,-,TGTGCCAGCAGTTTAGGACAGGGCGGGGGCTACACCTTC,CASSLGQGGGYTF
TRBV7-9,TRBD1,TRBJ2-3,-,TGTGCCAGCAGCTGGGACAGGGGCATGGGAGATACGCAGTATTTT,CASSWDRGMGDTQYF
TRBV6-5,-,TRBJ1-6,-,TGTGCCAGCAGTTGGGATCAGGGTAATTCACCCCTCCACTTT,CASSWDQGNSPLHF
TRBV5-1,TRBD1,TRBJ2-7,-,TGCGCCAGCACCTGGGGACAGGGGAGGGAGCAGTACTTC,CASTWGQGREQYF
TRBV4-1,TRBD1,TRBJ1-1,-,TGCGCCAGCAGCCAAACAGCGCAGGGGGCGGCGATGATCTTT,CASSQTAQGAAMIF
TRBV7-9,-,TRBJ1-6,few,TGTGCCAGCTTGAGGGACCGAGATAATTCACCCCTCCACTTT,CASLRDRDNSPLHF
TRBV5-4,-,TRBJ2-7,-,TGTGCCAGCAGCTTGGGACAGCACTACGAGCAGTACTTC,CASSLGQHYEQYF
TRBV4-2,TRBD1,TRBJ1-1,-,TGTGCCAGCAGCCTCGGGACAGGTTCAGACACTGAAGCTTTCTTT,CASSLGTGSDTEAFF
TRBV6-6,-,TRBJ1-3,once,TGTGCCAGCTGCCAGTCTGGTTCTGGAAACACCATATATTTT,CASCQSGSGNTIYF
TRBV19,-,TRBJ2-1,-,TGTGCCAGTAGTATGAGGGACTTCCCCTACAATGAGCAGTTCTTC,CASSMRDFPYNEQFF
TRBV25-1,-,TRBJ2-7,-,TGTGCCAGCAGTGATCTCTTTTCACAGGGTTACGAGCAGTACTTC,CASSDLFSQGYEQYF
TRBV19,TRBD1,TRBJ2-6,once,TGTGCCAGTAGCCATACAGGGGGCGCTGGGGCCAACGTCCTGACTTTC,CASSHTGGAGANVLTF
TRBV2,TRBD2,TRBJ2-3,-,TGTGCCAGCAGTGACGCGGGAGTGGGCTCAGATACGCAGTATTTT,CASSDAGVGSDTQYF
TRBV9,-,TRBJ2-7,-,-,CASSVGGGTLYF
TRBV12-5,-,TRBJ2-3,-,TGTGCTAGTGGGGCGGGCCGTGACACAGATACGCAGTATTTT,CASGAGRDTDTQYF
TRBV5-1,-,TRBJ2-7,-,TGCGCCAGCAGTAGCGGATACTACGAGCAGTACTTC,CASSSGYYEQYF
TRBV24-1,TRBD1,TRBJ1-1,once,TGTGCCACCAGAAGGACAGGGGCCACTGAAGCTTTCTTT,CATRRTGATEAFF
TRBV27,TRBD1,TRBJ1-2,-,TGTGCCAGCAGTTTATCGACGGACAGGGGCTACACCTTC,CASSLSTDRGYTF
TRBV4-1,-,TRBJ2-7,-,TGCGCCAGCAGCCAAGGACGTCACAGAACCTACGAGCAGTACTTC,CASSQGRHRTYEQYF
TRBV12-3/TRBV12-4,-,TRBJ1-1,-,TGTGCCAGCAGTTCCCACTTCGGCACTGAAGCTTTCTTT,CASSSHFGTEAFF
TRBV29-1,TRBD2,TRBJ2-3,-,TGCAGCGTTGAAGGGGAGGAGACTAGCGGCACAGATACGCAGTATTTT,CSVEGEETSGTDTQYF
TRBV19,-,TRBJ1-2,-,TGTGCCAGTAGTCGTGGGGGCAGGGACCATGGCTACACCTTC,CASSRGGRDHGYTF
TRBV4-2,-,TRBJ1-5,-,TGTGCCAGCAGCCAGGGCAGGGTAGGAGGGTTCAATCAGCCCCAGCATTTT,CASSQGRVGGFNQPQHF